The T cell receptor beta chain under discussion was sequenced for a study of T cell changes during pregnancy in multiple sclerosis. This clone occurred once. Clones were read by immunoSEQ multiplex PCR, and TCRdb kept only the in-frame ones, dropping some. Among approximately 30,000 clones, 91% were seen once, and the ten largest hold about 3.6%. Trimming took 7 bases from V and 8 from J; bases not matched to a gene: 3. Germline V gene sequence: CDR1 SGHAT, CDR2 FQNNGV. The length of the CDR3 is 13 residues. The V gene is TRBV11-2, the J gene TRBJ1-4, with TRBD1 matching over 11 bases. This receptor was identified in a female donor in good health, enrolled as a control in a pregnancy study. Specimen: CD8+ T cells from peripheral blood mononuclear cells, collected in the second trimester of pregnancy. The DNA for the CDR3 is TGTGCCAGCACGGGACAGGGGGTCGAAAAACTGTTTTTT. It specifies CASTGQGVEKLFF.